A single sample is the source of the 26 T cell receptor beta chains below, sequenced in a study of blood T cells in healthy people across ages. Then a second PCR, running about 6 to 12 cycles, was carried out with a sample-barcoded 5' primer and a J-beta primer mix. TCRdb independently ran MiXCR on the 5' RACE reads; one entry per CDR3 protein. This table has about 570,000 distinct CDR3 sequences, roughly a quarter appearing once. This same sample was also taken into another study, of T cells of mothers and their children.

Source material: blood. Receptors were obtained from a boy aged 2 to 9 in good health.

This clonotype was observed a single time. V is TRBV9 and J is TRBJ1-2, with TRBD1 matching over 12 bases. The CDR3 length is 17 residues. V trimming: 2 bases; J trimming: 8 bases; junction bases outside the gene matches: 13. Germline V gene data show CDR1 as SGDLS and CDR2 as YYNGEE. In DNA form, the CDR3 reads TGTGCCAGCAGCGTCGTTACGCCGCGGGACAGGGGGCGCGGCTACACCTTC. Translation gives CASSVVTPRDRGRGYTF.

The chain recombines TRBV20-1 with TRBJ2-7; D possibly uses TRBD1 or TRBD2 (5 bases each). V lost 5 bases and J 3 bases, leaving 17 bases between the germline ends. This CDR3 comprises 14 residues. The germline CDR1 and CDR2 sequences are DFQATT and SNEGSKA (reference sequence). DNA for the CDR3: TGCAGTGCTGGACCCGGGACCGTTAACTACGAGCAGTACTTC. It is translated as CSAGPGTVNYEQYF.

There are a few counts of this clonotype. The chain couples TRBV5-4 to TRBJ2-7, with 8 bases aligning to TRBD2. CDR3 length: 13 amino acids. Trimming took 1 base from V and 6 from J; bases not matched to a gene: 3. CDR1 and CDR2 (germline): SGHNT, YYREEE (reference sequence). The CDR3 protein is CASSLSGSTEQYF. In DNA form, the CDR3 reads TGTGCCAGCAGCTTGAGCGGGAGTACCGAGCAGTACTTC.

This clonotype has at least ten counts. The gene calls are TRBV20-1 and TRBJ2-5, with 11 bases identical to TRBD1. Germline loops: CDR1 DFQATT, CDR2 SNEGSKA (reference sequence). Trimming cost V 6 bases and J 5 bases; bases outside gene matches: 5. The CDR3 sequence is 13 residues long. CDR3 region: CSARTGGRETQYF. CDR3 nucleotide sequence: TGCAGTGCACGGACAGGGGGCAGGGAGACCCAGTACTTC.

The V call is TRBV7-2, the J call TRBJ2-3; 8 bases map to TRBD1. Germline V CDR1 and CDR2: SGHTA, FQGNSA. The CDR3 contains 14 residues. The trim removed 4 bases at V and 4 bases at J, leaving 4 bases unmatched. For the CDR3, the DNA is TGTGCCAGCAGCTCAGACAGGGGCCCAGATACGCAGTATTTT. Amino acids: CASSSDRGPDTQYF.

The sample holds a few counts of this clonotype. The rearrangement links TRBV7-8 to TRBJ2-5; D is ambiguous. Germline V gene lookup returns CDR1 SGHVS and CDR2 FQNEAQ. The CDR3 has 16 amino acids. Trimming took off 7 bases at V and 5 bases at J, with 23 bases between the two ends. CDR3 sequence: CASTWERVRPQETQYF. CDR3 nucleotides: TGTGCCAGCACCTGGGAAAGGGTCCGACCGCAGGAGACCCAGTACTTC.

This clonotype was detected only a few times. This chain joins TRBV7-2 and TRBJ2-7; 8 nucleotides align to TRBD1. The germline V gene encodes CDR1 SGHTA and CDR2 FQGNSA. This CDR3 comprises 15 residues. The V segment lost 3 bases and the J segment 3 bases; nucleotides outside the gene matches: 7. CDR3 region: CASSFNRGARYEQYF. In nucleotides, the CDR3 is TGTGCCAGCAGCTTCAACAGGGGGGCGCGCTACGAGCAGTACTTC.

This chain connects TRBV7-6 to TRBJ2-5; 10 bases match TRBD2. Germline CDR1 is SGHVS and CDR2 is FNYEAQ. V lost 5 bases to trimming and J lost 1 base; unmatched junction nucleotides: 10. The CDR3 length is 17 residues. CDR3 in amino acids: CASSKGRGLAAQETQYF. CDR3 nucleotide sequence: TGTGCCAGCAGCAAAGGGAGAGGACTAGCGGCCCAAGAGACCCAGTACTTC.

This chain connects TRBV7-6 to TRBJ1-1; 9 nucleotides match TRBD1. The CDR3 totals 15 residues. Germline CDR1 and CDR2: SGHVS and FNYEAQ. V lost 2 bases, J lost 1 base, and 2 bases stayed unmatched. The CDR3 here is CASSLTGGTNTEAFF. In DNA, the CDR3 is TGTGCCAGCAGCTTAACAGGGGGCACGAACACTGAAGCTTTCTTT.

This clonotype was counted only a few times. The chain recombines TRBV7-2 with TRBJ1-6, with 8 positions matching TRBD1. CDR3 length equals 14 residues. CDR1 is SGHTA and CDR2 is FQGNSA in the germline V gene. Unmatched junction bases numbered 8, after V lost 7 bases and J lost 9 bases. The CDR3 DNA reads as TGTGCCAGCACCCCGGACAGGGCGAGTTCACCCCTCCACTTT. Translating it yields CASTPDRASSPLHF.

This sequence joins TRBV5-1 and TRBJ2-2; D not resolved. Germline CDR1 is SGHRS and CDR2 is YFSETQ. The CDR3 loop spans 17 amino acids. Trimming removed 0 bases from V and 0 bases from J, with 12 bases in between. This CDR3 reads CASSLGRADANTGELFF. The CDR3 DNA reads TGCGCCAGCAGCTTGGGTCGGGCGGACGCGAACACCGGGGAGCTGTTTTTT.

The chain joins TRBV7-9 to TRBJ2-7; the D call may be TRBD1 or TRBD2 (5 bases each). Germline CDR1 is SEHNR and CDR2 is FQNEAQ (reference sequence). Trimming pared 4 bases from V and 2 bases from J, leaving 18 bases between. The CDR3 is 16 residues long. The CDR3 DNA reads TGTGCCAGCAGCTCCCAGGTGAGGGGTTCGACCTACGAGCAGTACTTC. This sequence encodes CASSSQVRGSTYEQYF.

This clonotype turned up a few times. This sequence joins TRBV27 and TRBJ1-5; D gene unclear. Germline V lookup: CDR1 MNHEY, CDR2 SMNVEV (reference sequence). The CDR3 has 13 amino acids. V was pared by 0 bases and J by 4 bases, with 4 bases between. This CDR3 reads CASSLSRNQPQHF. Written as DNA, the CDR3 is TGTGCCAGCAGTTTATCGAGAAATCAGCCCCAGCATTTT.

This clonotype came up a few times. The chain recombines TRBV25-1 with TRBJ1-2; D is undetermined. The CDR3 is 13 residues long. Germline V CDR1 and CDR2: MGHDK, SYGVNS. The ends were cut back, 6 bases at V and 0 bases at J, with 8 bases in the middle. CDR3 sequence reads: CASSDSTNYGYTF. CDR3 bases: TGTGCCAGCAGCGACTCCACTAACTATGGCTACACCTTC.

The table lists this clonotype with a few counts. The chain recombines TRBV29-1 with TRBJ2-1; D is possibly TRBD2 (6 bases). The germline V and J ends were trimmed by 8 bases and 1 base, with 9 bases remaining between them. The germline gives CDR1 SQVTM, CDR2 ANQGSEA. The CDR3 consists of 12 residues. The CDR3 protein is CSSSVSYNEQFF. The CDR3 coding sequence is TGCAGCTCTAGCGTTTCCTACAATGAGCAGTTCTTC.

This clonotype was counted only a few times. The chain links TRBV7-2 to TRBJ2-1, with unresolved D. Germline CDR1 SGHTA, CDR2 FQGNSA. With 1 base removed from V and 2 bases from J, the gap between germline ends came to 9 bases. There are 15 residues in the CDR3. CDR3 in amino acids: CASSLGGIPYNEQFF. The CDR3 DNA reads as TGTGCCAGCAGCTTAGGTGGGATACCCTACAATGAGCAGTTCTTC.

The CDR3 DNA reads as TGTGCCAGCAGCTTACGTTCGGGACGGGCTAATGAAAAACTGTTTTTT. It codes for CASSLRSGRANEKLFF. The chain is built from TRBV7-6 and TRBJ1-4; maybe TRBD1 (5 bases). V lost 2 bases to trimming and J lost 3 bases, with 13 bases between them. The CDR3 loop spans 16 amino acids. CDR1 and CDR2 from the germline V gene are SGHVS and FNYEAQ. The whole variable domain, remainder taken from reference TRBV7-6 and TRBJ1-4, is GAGVSQSPRYKVTKRGQDVALRCDPISGHVSLYWYRQALGQGPEFLTYFNYEAQQDKSGLPNDRFSAERPEGSISTLTIQRTEQRDSAMYRCASSLRSGRANEKLFFGSGTQLSVL.

Ten or more counts support this clonotype. The junction and the germline gene differ at one end; a read error may be behind it. The chain combines TRBV6-6 with TRBJ2-4, with D uncertain. Germline V gene sequence: CDR1 MNHNY, CDR2 SVGAGI (reference sequence). The CDR3 spans 10 residues. CDR3 residues: CASLDWLSHF. DNA for the CDR3: TGTGCCAGCCTTGACTGGCTCAGTCACTTC.

The chain has TRBV19 and TRBJ1-6; D is unresolved. Trimming removed 11 bases at V and 8 bases at J, with 13 bases between. Germline V gene sequence: CDR1 LNHDA, CDR2 SQIVND (reference sequence). The CDR3 sequence is 12 residues long. The CDR3 bases are TGTGCCCCACCGGGCCCGGATTCACCCCTCCACTTT. Residues: CAPPGPDSPLHF.

This clonotype was seen a handful of times. This sequence joins TRBV20-1 and TRBJ2-7, with TRBD2 matching 10 bases. Germline V CDR1 and CDR2: DFQATT, SNEGSKA (reference sequence). The CDR3 extends over 13 amino acids. The trim removed 3 bases at V and 4 bases at J, leaving 3 bases unmatched. The DNA for the CDR3 is TGCAGTGCTAGGCCTAGCGGGGGTTACGAGCAGTACTTC. Amino acids: CSARPSGGYEQYF.

This clonotype is a singleton in its sample. V and J are TRBV7-2 and TRBJ1-2; D is ambiguous. Germline V gene data show CDR1 as SGHTA and CDR2 as FQGNSA. This CDR3 has 17 amino acids. V was clipped by 5 bases and J by 2 bases, with 21 bases between them. The CDR3 sequence: CASSPDAGRGRNYGYTF. In DNA, the CDR3 is TGTGCCAGCAGCCCCGATGCGGGGAGAGGACGAAACTATGGCTACACCTTC.

This clonotype was found a few times. The chain links TRBV29-1 to TRBJ2-7; 7 bases align to TRBD1. The V gene end was trimmed by 4 bases and the J gene end by 0 bases; junction bases not matched to a gene: 3. The germline gives CDR1 SQVTM, CDR2 ANQGSEA. The CDR3 length is 13 residues. The chain's CDR3 is CSVVKGASYEQYF. In DNA form, the CDR3 reads TGCAGCGTTGTAAAGGGGGCCTCCTACGAGCAGTACTTC.

This clonotype was seen only a few times. The chain links TRBV7-2 to TRBJ2-5, with D unclear. Between the trimmed V and J ends, which lost 5 bases and 1 base, there was a span of 14 bases. This CDR3 contains 15 residues. Looked up from germline, CDR1 is SGHTA and CDR2 is FQGNSA. CDR3 DNA: TGTGCCAGCAGCCCCCAGTCAACAGTCCAAGAGACCCAGTACTTC. Protein sequence: CASSPQSTVQETQYF. The full variable domain, completed using reference TRBV7-2 and TRBJ2-5, is GAGVSQSPSNKVTEKGKDVELRCDPISGHTALYWYRQSLGQGLEFLIYFQGNSAPDKSGLPSDRFSAERTGGSVSTLTIQRTQQEDSAVYLCASSPQSTVQETQYFGPGTRLLVL.

This chain joins TRBV11-1 and TRBJ2-2; D might be TRBD2 (6 bases). V was shortened by 5 bases and J by 0 bases, with 10 bases between the two germline ends. Germline V gene lookup returns CDR1 SGHAT and CDR2 FQDESV (reference sequence). This CDR3 region has 15 residues. The CDR3 loop is CASSPGVSNTGELFF. The DNA for the CDR3 is TGTGCCAGCAGCCCGGGGGTGTCGAACACCGGGGAGCTGTTTTTT.

There are many counts of this clonotype. Relative to the germline gene, one junction end is altered; a read error may explain this. The chain recombines TRBV7-9 with TRBJ2-7; 9 bases are shared with TRBD2. In germline, CDR1 is SEHNR, CDR2 FQNEAQ (reference sequence). The CDR3 spans 13 residues. CDR3 nucleotide sequence: TGTGCCAGCAGCCTAGCGGGGTCCTACGAGCAGTACTTC. Protein: CASSLAGSYEQYF.

This clonotype was found a few times. Here the CDR3 DNA reads TGCAGCGTTGAACCCGGGGTCGGAGGGCCCCAGCATTTT. It translates to CSVEPGVGGPQHF. This chain connects TRBV29-1 to TRBJ1-5; D remains ambiguous. Germline-derived CDR1 and CDR2 are SQVTM and ANQGSEA. The CDR3 is 13 residues long. Trimming took 2 bases from V and 9 from J, leaving 14 bases between them.